The 17 T cell receptor beta chains below were found in one sample sequenced in a study of T cell responses to AZD1222 COVID-19 vaccine. This table comes from immunoSEQ multiplex PCR, and its TCRdb copy is limited to in-frame clones, with some not included. The table lists about 180,000 clones, around 90% of them singletons. Sequenced material: peripheral blood, taken on day 0 of AZD1222 vaccination. The origin of the receptors is an adult in good health.

The chain joins TRBV6-5 to TRBJ1-1; D is undetermined. V was cut by 6 bases and J by 1 base, with 9 bases left in between. Germline CDR1 and CDR2: MNHEY and SVGAGI. The CDR3 totals 13 residues. The CDR3 coding sequence is TGTGCCAGCAGCCCGATGAGGAACACTGAAGCTTTCTTT. Translation gives CASSPMRNTEAFF.

The V gene is TRBV18, the J gene TRBJ2-1; 10 nucleotides line up with TRBD2. CDR1 is KGHSH, CDR2 LQKENI, per germline. CDR3 length: 16 amino acids. V dropped 4 bases and J dropped 5; count of bases not matched to a gene: 8. CDR3 coding DNA: TGTGCCAGCTCACTCCTAGCGGGAGTTAGGGACAATGAGCAGTTCTTC. Residues: CASSLLAGVRDNEQFF.

The sample holds a few counts of this clone. The genes are TRBV11-2 and TRBJ2-7; a weak D match, TRBD1 (7 bases). Germline-derived CDR1 and CDR2 are SGHAT and FQNNGV. This CDR3 has 18 residues. V dropped 1 base and J dropped 2 bases, with 21 bases sitting between them. The CDR3 region is CASSLGQGGSYLPYEQYF. For the CDR3, the DNA is TGTGCCAGCAGCTTAGGCCAGGGGGGCTCCTACCTTCCCTACGAGCAGTACTTC.

This sequence joins TRBV28 and TRBJ2-7; weak D call: TRBD1 (6 bases). Between the trimmed V and J ends, which lost 8 bases and 2 bases, there was a span of 22 bases. There are 16 residues in the CDR3. Germline values: CDR1 MDHEN, CDR2 SYDVKM. CDR3 sequence: CASLMGRAGATYEQYF. The CDR3 DNA follows: TGTGCCAGCCTTATGGGGCGGGCAGGGGCCACCTACGAGCAGTACTTC.

The chain carries TRBV5-1 and TRBJ1-2; no clear D. The CDR3 extends over 14 amino acids. V gave up 0 bases and J gave up 5 bases, with 11 bases separating them. Germline V gene lookup returns CDR1 SGHRS and CDR2 YFSETQ. Here the CDR3 DNA reads TGCGCCAGCAGCTTGGCTGGAGGAGAGTATGGCTACACCTTC. Protein product: CASSLAGGEYGYTF.

This clone turned up a few times. This sequence joins TRBV2 and TRBJ2-1; 7 bases align to TRBD1. CDR3 length: 15 amino acids. V shed 4 bases, J shed 10 bases, and the junction held 13 bases outside the gene matches. Germline V gene data show CDR1 as SNHLY and CDR2 as FYNNEI. The CDR3 reads CASSVRTGTDGEQFF. DNA of the CDR3: TGTGCCAGCAGTGTTAGGACAGGAACGGACGGCGAGCAGTTCTTC.

This chain connects TRBV29-1 to TRBJ2-2; D possibly corresponds to TRBD2 (5 bases). V shed 5 bases and J shed 1 base, with 11 bases lying between them. Germline-derived CDR1 and CDR2 are SQVTM and ANQGSEA. CDR3 length: 14 amino acids. For the CDR3, the DNA is TGCAGCGTTTCCCGCGGGCAGAACACCGGGGAGCTGTTTTTT. Protein: CSVSRGQNTGELFF.

The CDR3 loop reads CASSLLLAGGTGELFF. CDR3 in DNA: TGTGCCAGCAGTTTATTGCTAGCGGGAGGGACCGGGGAGCTGTTTTTT. The chain joins TRBV27 to TRBJ2-2, with TRBD2 matching over 12 bases. The CDR3 consists of 16 residues. Germline CDR1 reads MNHEY; CDR2 reads SMNVEV (reference sequence). V was pared by 1 base and J by 5 bases, with 2 bases of the junction left unmatched.

The chain employs TRBV7-2 and TRBJ2-5; 12 nucleotides line up with TRBD2. Germline trimming cut 5 bases from V and 3 bases from J; bases unmatched to any gene: 13. CDR3 length equals 18 residues. Looked up from germline, CDR1 is SGHTA and CDR2 is FQGNSA. The CDR3 sequence is CASSLRGLAGLGEETQYF. CDR3 bases: TGTGCCAGCAGCCTAAGGGGACTAGCGGGTTTGGGGGAAGAGACCCAGTACTTC.

This clone was recorded a few times. CDR3 DNA sequence: TGTGCCAGCACCCGGGACAGGAACACTGAAGCTTTCTTT. Translation: CASTRDRNTEAFF. The genes are TRBV14 and TRBJ1-1; 7 nucleotides agree with TRBD1. CDR1 is SGHDN, CDR2 FVKESK, per germline. The length of the CDR3 is 13 residues. The V segment lost 7 bases and the J segment 1 base; nucleotides outside the gene matches: 3.

The chain has TRBV18 and TRBJ1-2, with 10 positions matching TRBD1. The ends lost 3 bases at V and 6 bases at J; junction bases unmatched: 4. Germline V gene data show CDR1 as KGHSH and CDR2 as LQKENI. The CDR3 contains 14 residues. CDR3: CASSPLGQGDGYTF. CDR3 bases: TGTGCCAGCTCACCTCTAGGACAGGGGGATGGCTACACCTTC.

CDR3 loop: CAIGREFTDTQYF. CDR3 nucleotides: TGTGCCATCGGGCGGGAGTTTACAGATACGCAGTATTTT. The chain joins TRBV10-3 to TRBJ2-3; TRBD2 matches 7 bases. This CDR3 is 13 amino acids long. Germline CDR1 ENHRY, CDR2 SYGVKD. Trimming took 8 bases from V and 3 from J; bases not matched to a gene: 5.

The J gene is TRBJ1-4, the V gene TRBV5-1, with D perhaps matching TRBD1 (5 bases). Trimming shortened V by 0 bases and J by 8 bases, and 17 bases separated the two germline ends. Germline values: CDR1 SGHRS, CDR2 YFSETQ. CDR3 size: 16 residues. The DNA of the CDR3 is TGCGCCAGCAGCTTGGGGCAAAGGGGAATAGGGGAAAAACTGTTTTTT. This gives the protein CASSLGQRGIGEKLFF.

The chain joins TRBV7-2 to TRBJ2-7; TRBD2 is a possible D gene (5 bases). V gave up 5 bases and J gave up 1 base, with 12 bases separating them. This CDR3 has 14 residues. Germline CDR1 SGHTA, CDR2 FQGNSA. CDR3 loop: CASSRGPGSYEQYF. CDR3 nucleotide sequence: TGTGCCAGCAGCCGGGGTCCCGGATCCTACGAGCAGTACTTC.

The rearrangement links TRBV5-1 to TRBJ1-1; no firm D call. The CDR3 loop spans 12 amino acids. Germline V CDR1 and CDR2: SGHRS, YFSETQ. V was clipped by 1 base and J by 8 bases, with 9 bases between them. The CDR3 sequence is CASSLTLDEAFF. DNA for the CDR3: TGCGCCAGCAGCTTGACTCTGGACGAAGCTTTCTTT.

The rearrangement uses TRBV7-2 and TRBJ2-3; tentatively, D is TRBD2 (5 bases). The CDR3 length is 13 residues. The V and J ends lost 0 bases and 5 bases respectively, with 6 bases between them. The V gene's germline CDR1 is SGHTA and CDR2 FQGNSA. The CDR3 is CASSLARGDTQYF. The CDR3 nucleotides read TGTGCCAGCAGCTTAGCTCGGGGAGATACGCAGTATTTT.

The CDR3, as DNA: TGTGCCAGCAGCCCCCGAAGAAATTCACCCCTCCACTTT. It codes for CASSPRRNSPLHF. This chain joins TRBV6-5 and TRBJ1-6; D is ambiguous. V was cut by 6 bases and J by 7 bases, with 10 bases left in between. The length of the CDR3 is 13 residues. CDR1 and CDR2 (germline): MNHEY, SVGAGI.